This note documents a single TCR beta chain sequence. Its target is unknown. Measured with immunoSEQ multiplex PCR; TCRdb has only the in-frame clones, and not every one. The table lists tens of thousands of clones, about four fifths of them singletons. Investigators separated out CD4+ T cells once 10 days of culture had passed. Sometime from March through December 2020, the person acquired a SARS-CoV-2 infection that PCR confirmed. The cohort was immunized with two doses of either the BNT162b2 or mRNA-1273 vaccine. IL-2 medium was substituted for half the medium on days 3 and 7. The sample originates from a study of vaccination effects on CD4 cells after COVID-19. Study-wide background: After vaccination, a few convalescent patients were sampled at early and late time points. Findings of the study overall: In the study, convalescent patients were few, and early post-infection timepoints were absent. Late in the post-vaccination period, infection-induced and vaccine-induced clones underwent marked clonal contraction.

Sequenced here: CD4+ T cells from PBMCs cultured without peptide, sampled after COVID-19 vaccination. This clonotype originated in a human donor who had a prior SARS-CoV-2 infection.

CDR3 nucleotides: TGTGCCAGCACCCTCGGGCCAGCGGGAAACACTGAAGCTTTCTTT. Protein sequence: CASTLGPAGNTEAFF. This rearrangement joins TRBV7-2 to TRBJ1-1; no definite D call. The CDR3 length is 15 residues. The V end lost 7 bases, the J end lost 2 bases, and 17 bases lay between the germline ends. The germline CDR1 and CDR2 sequences are SGHTA and FQGNSA.